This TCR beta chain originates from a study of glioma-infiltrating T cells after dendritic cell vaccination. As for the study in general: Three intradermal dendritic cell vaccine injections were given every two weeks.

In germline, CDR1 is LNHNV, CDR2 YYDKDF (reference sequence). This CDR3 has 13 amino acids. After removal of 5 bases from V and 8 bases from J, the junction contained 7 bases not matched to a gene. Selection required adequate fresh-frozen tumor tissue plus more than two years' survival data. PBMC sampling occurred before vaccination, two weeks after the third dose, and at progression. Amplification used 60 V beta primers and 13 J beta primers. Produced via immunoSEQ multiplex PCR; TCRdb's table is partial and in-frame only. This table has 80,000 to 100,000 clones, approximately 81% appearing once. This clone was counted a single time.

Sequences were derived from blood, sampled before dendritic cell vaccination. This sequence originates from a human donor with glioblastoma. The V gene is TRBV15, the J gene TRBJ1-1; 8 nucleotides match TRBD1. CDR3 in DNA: TGTGCCACCAGCTTCCAGGGGGCAAACGAAGCTTTCTTT. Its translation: CATSFQGANEAFF.